This is a list of T cell receptor beta chains from one sample in a study of cytomegalovirus exposure and HLA in healthy donors. Repertoires were generated with immunoSEQ multiplex PCR, while TCRdb's copy carries only in-frame clones and drops some. The sample lists fewer than 120,000 clones; 70% to 90% were seen once. The source material was PBMCs. The origin of the receptors is a woman aged 25 to 39 in good health and CMV-seropositive. CDR3s include the opening cysteine and the closing phenylalanine or tryptophan. A D gene is named only where the DNA matches it firmly.

>TRBV6-5|TRBD2|TRBJ2-2
CASSYFGGGNTGELFF
>TRBV5-1|.|TRBJ2-7
CASSLSPSPTSYEQYF
>TRBV6-4|.|TRBJ2-3
CASSDSGTSTDTQYF
>TRBV27|.|TRBJ1-1
CASSQLPNTEAFF
>TRBV29-1|.|TRBJ1-1
CSVDQSMNTEAFF
>TRBV7-9|.|TRBJ1-2
CASSVTVLGYTF
>TRBV18|.|TRBJ1-1
CASSPRSVAPEAFF
>TRBV2|.|TRBJ2-7
CASSTGTGGLIEQYF
>TRBV6-1|.|TRBJ2-1
CASSEVGATYDNEQFF
>TRBV27|TRBD2|TRBJ2-2
CASSFTAGDLTGELFF
>TRBV5-1|TRBD2|TRBJ2-7
CASSQGLAGVGEQYF
>TRBV6-5|.|TRBJ1-4
CASRGPLANEKLFF
>TRBV12-5|TRBD2|TRBJ2-7
CASGFTSVHEQYF
>TRBV30|TRBD2|TRBJ2-1
CAWSRSGRSSYNEQFF
>TRBV19|TRBD2|TRBJ2-7
CASSIRVTGTRAYEQYF
>TRBV2|TRBD1|TRBJ1-2
CASRVAGGVPGYTF
>TRBV7-2|TRBD1|TRBJ2-2
CASGTGWTGELFF
>TRBV6-6|.|TRBJ2-7
CASSPGGGKSSYEQYF
>TRBV6-4|.|TRBJ2-1
CASSDERGADEQFF
>TRBV19|.|TRBJ2-3
CATTDRTTSTDTQYF
>TRBV28|.|TRBJ1-1
CASSSLYGTEAFF
>TRBV4-1|.|TRBJ2-1
CASSQSGYPNEQFF
>TRBV7-2|TRBD1|TRBJ2-7
CASSLPGTGPQEQYF
>TRBV28|TRBD1|TRBJ1-5
CASSLWVGQGGFQPQHF
>TRBV28|TRBD2|TRBJ2-7
CASSLGLAGVYEQYF
>TRBV5-6|TRBD1|TRBJ1-6
CASSLWDRENSPLHF
>TRBV5-6|TRBD1|TRBJ1-2
CASSQGVSNYGYTF
>TRBV4-2|.|TRBJ2-7
CASSQQGHSYEQYF
>TRBV5-6|TRBD2|TRBJ2-2
CASCERESGELFF
>TRBV6-5|TRBD1|TRBJ1-2
CASSYSRDRDYTF
>TRBV9|.|TRBJ2-1
CASSVSPDNEQFF
>TRBV19|TRBD1|TRBJ1-5
CASSIAGQGNQPQHF
>TRBV7-6|.|TRBJ1-6
CASSSTGKGNSPLHF
>TRBV2|TRBD2|TRBJ2-7
CASRPLAASSYEQYF
>TRBV5-1|.|TRBJ2-2
CASSFGLVAGTGELFF
>TRBV9|TRBD1|TRBJ2-3
CASSKGARRTDTQYF
>TRBV30|TRBD2|TRBJ2-1
CAWSPGTSNEQFF
>TRBV7-8|.|TRBJ1-2
CASSRSVGNYGYTF
>TRBV4-1|TRBD2|TRBJ2-5
CASSQDSRLAWETQYF
>TRBV9|.|TRBJ1-5
CASSVTGSNQPQHF
>TRBV9|TRBD1|TRBJ2-1
CASSLRGTGGNEQFF
>TRBV5-1|TRBD1|TRBJ1-2
CASSYEQGARIRGYTF
>TRBV7-2|.|TRBJ1-1
CASTNPYGNTEAFF
>TRBV6-5|TRBD1|TRBJ1-5
CASGDRAVSQPQHF
>TRBV28|TRBD1|TRBJ2-1
CASSLAGGAPNEQFF
>TRBV19|TRBD2|TRBJ2-7
CASSPAGTFEQYF
>TRBV7-2|TRBD2|TRBJ2-1
CASSLGRASSSYNEQFF
>TRBV7-2|.|TRBJ1-6
CASSLAPRSSYNSPLHF
>TRBV7-2|TRBD2|TRBJ2-7
CASRGLAGRGGEQYF
>TRBV21-1|.|TRBJ2-7
CASSNTFGASVYEQYF
>TRBV27|TRBD2|TRBJ2-5
CASRGGDGQETQYF